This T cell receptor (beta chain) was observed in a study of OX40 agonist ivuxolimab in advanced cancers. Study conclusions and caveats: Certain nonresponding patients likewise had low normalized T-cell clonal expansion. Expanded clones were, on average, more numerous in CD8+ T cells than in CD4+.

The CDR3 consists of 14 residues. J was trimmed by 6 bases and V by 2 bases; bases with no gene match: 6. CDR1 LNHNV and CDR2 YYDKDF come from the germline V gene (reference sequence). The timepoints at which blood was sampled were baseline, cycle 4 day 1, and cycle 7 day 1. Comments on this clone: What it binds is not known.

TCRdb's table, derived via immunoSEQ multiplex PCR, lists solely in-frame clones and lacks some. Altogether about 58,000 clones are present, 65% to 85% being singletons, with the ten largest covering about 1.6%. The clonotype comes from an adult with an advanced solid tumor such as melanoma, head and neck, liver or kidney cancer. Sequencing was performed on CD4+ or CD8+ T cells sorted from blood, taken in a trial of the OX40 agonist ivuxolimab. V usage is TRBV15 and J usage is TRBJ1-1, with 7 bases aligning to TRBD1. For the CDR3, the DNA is TGTGCCACCAGCAGATATAAGGGGGCACCTGAAGCTTTCTTT. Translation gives CATSRYKGAPEAFF. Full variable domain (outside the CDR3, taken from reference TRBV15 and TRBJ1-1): DAMVIQNPRYQVTQFGKPVTLSCSQTLNHNVMYWYQQKSSQAPKLLFHYYDKDFNNEADTPDNFQSRRPNTSFCFLDIRSPGLGDTAMYLCATSRYKGAPEAFFGQGTRLTVV.